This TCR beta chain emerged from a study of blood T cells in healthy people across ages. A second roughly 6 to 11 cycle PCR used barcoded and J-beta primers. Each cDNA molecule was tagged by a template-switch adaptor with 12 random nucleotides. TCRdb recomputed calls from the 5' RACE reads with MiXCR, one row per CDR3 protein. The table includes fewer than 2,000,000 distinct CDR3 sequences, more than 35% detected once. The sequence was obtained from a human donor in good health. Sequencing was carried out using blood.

The CDR3 here is CATSDRVRREQYF. The DNA of the CDR3 is TGTGCCACCAGTGACAGGGTCCGTCGCGAGCAGTACTTC. The J gene is TRBJ2-4, the V gene TRBV24-1; TRBD1 might be the D (5 bases). The end of the DNA is better explained by TRBJ2-7, so the J call may be wrong. The CDR3 consists of 13 residues. The germline CDR1 and CDR2 sequences are KGHDR and SFDVKD.